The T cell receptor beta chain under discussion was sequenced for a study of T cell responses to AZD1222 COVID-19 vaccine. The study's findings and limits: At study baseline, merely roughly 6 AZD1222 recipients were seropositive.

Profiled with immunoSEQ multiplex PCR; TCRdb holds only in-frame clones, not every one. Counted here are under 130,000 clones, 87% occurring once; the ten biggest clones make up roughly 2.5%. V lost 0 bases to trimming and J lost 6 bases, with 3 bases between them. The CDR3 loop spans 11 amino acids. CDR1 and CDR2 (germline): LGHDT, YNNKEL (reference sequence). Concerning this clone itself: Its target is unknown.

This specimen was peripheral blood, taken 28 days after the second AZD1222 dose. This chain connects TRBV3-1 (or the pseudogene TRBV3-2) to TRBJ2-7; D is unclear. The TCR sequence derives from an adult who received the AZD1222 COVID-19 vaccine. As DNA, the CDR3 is TGTGCCAGCAGCCAAGAGTCCGAGCAGTACTTC. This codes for CASSQESEQYF.